The 18 T cell receptor beta chains given below trace back to one sample, sequenced in a study of T cell responses to AZD1222 COVID-19 vaccine. Sequenced by immunoSEQ multiplex PCR; TCRdb stores in-frame clones only, minus some. The data hold 100,000 to 150,000 clones, with about 79% observed a single time. The sequences come from peripheral blood, collected 28 days after the second AZD1222 dose. These receptors were obtained from an adult who received the AZD1222 COVID-19 vaccine.

DNA of the CDR3: TGTGCCAGCAGCCCATGGGGTGAGGGTCGCTCCTACAATGAGCAGTTCTTC. Translation: CASSPWGEGRSYNEQFF. J is TRBJ2-1 and V is TRBV3-1 (or the pseudogene TRBV3-2); weak D call: TRBD2 (5 bases). The V end lost 4 bases, the J end lost 0 bases, and 16 bases lay between the germline ends. CDR1 LGHDT and CDR2 YNNKEL come from the germline V gene (reference sequence). This CDR3 has 17 residues.

V and J are TRBV28 and TRBJ1-5; unclear D gene. The CDR3 runs to 16 residues. V was trimmed by 4 bases and J by 0 bases, leaving 13 bases between them. Germline-derived CDR1 and CDR2 are MDHEN and SYDVKM. The CDR3 nucleotides are TGTGCCAGCAGTTCCCCAGAGCCATATAGCAATCAGCCCCAGCATTTT. This gives the protein CASSSPEPYSNQPQHF.

The chain employs TRBV7-2 and TRBJ1-3, with D unresolved. This CDR3 is built from 15 residues. Trimming pared 2 bases from V and 5 bases from J, leaving 13 bases between. Germline V gene sequence: CDR1 SGHTA, CDR2 FQGNSA. CDR3 in amino acids: CASSLWPTGRNTIYF. Written as DNA, the CDR3 is TGTGCCAGCAGCTTATGGCCGACCGGGCGAAACACCATATATTTT. The variable domain in full, completed from reference TRBV7-2 and TRBJ1-3, reads GAGVSQSPSNKVTEKGKDVELRCDPISGHTALYWYRQSLGQGLEFLIYFQGNSAPDKSGLPSDRFSAERTGGSVSTLTIQRTQQEDSAVYLCASSLWPTGRNTIYFGEGSWLTVV.

This clone was found once. The genes are TRBV10-1 and TRBJ2-2, with 7 bases lining up with TRBD1. J was trimmed by 0 bases and V by 3 bases; bases with no gene match: 7. The V gene's germline CDR1 is WNHNN and CDR2 SYGVQD (reference sequence). The CDR3 extends over 17 amino acids. CDR3 coding DNA: TGCGCCAGCAGTGATAATGGACAGGCCGCGAACACCGGGGAGCTGTTTTTT. Protein: CASSDNGQAANTGELFF.

CDR3 sequence reads: CASRTTGGKETQYF. The CDR3, as DNA: TGTGCCAGCAGAACGACGGGGGGAAAAGAGACCCAGTACTTC. The chain recombines TRBV7-2 with TRBJ2-5; the match to TRBD2 covers 7 bases. V shed 6 bases and J 3 bases; nucleotides not matched to a gene: 7. CDR1 and CDR2 (germline): SGHTA, FQGNSA. This CDR3 contains 14 residues.

The chain employs TRBV5-4 and TRBJ1-1; TRBD1 matches 7 bases. There are 16 residues in the CDR3. Per the germline V gene, CDR1 is SGHNT and CDR2 is YYREEE (reference sequence). The V segment lost 4 bases and the J segment 1 base; nucleotides outside the gene matches: 10. CDR3 bases: TGTGCCAGCAGCCAGGGGGGGAGGGGACCGAACACTGAAGCTTTCTTT. Translating gives CASSQGGRGPNTEAFF.

In DNA form, the CDR3 reads TGTGCCAGCAGCGTCTTTAGTCAGTCCCATGGCTACACCTTC. The encoded protein is CASSVFSQSHGYTF. The V gene is TRBV28, the J gene TRBJ1-2; D uncertain. The CDR3 length is 14 residues. Germline V CDR1 and CDR2: MDHEN, SYDVKM. V gave up 6 bases and J gave up 6 bases, with 17 bases separating them.

With regard to this clone: Different DNA sequences within this sample yield the same CDR3. V is TRBV28 and J is TRBJ1-5; D might be TRBD1 (5 bases). The V end lost 5 bases, the J end lost 5 bases, and 10 bases lay between the germline ends. The CDR3 is 13 amino acids. Germline loops: CDR1 MDHEN, CDR2 SYDVKM. In DNA form, the CDR3 reads TGTGCCAGCAGTCCACAGGTATATCAGCCCCAGCATTTT. Amino acids: CASSPQVYQPQHF.

The CDR3: CASSLDVSSYNSPLHF. CDR3 nucleotide sequence: TGCGCCAGCAGCTTGGACGTGAGCTCCTATAATTCACCCCTCCACTTT. V gene TRBV5-1 combines with J gene TRBJ1-6; no definite D call. Germline values: CDR1 SGHRS, CDR2 YFSETQ. The CDR3 runs 16 residues. Trimming left V 0 bases short and J 0 bases short, with 7 bases between.

This clone was seen a handful of times. The J gene is TRBJ2-7, the V gene TRBV6-5; 9 bases map to TRBD1. Germline CDR1 and CDR2: MNHEY and SVGAGI. The ends lost 8 bases at V and 4 bases at J; junction bases unmatched: 6. CDR3 length equals 13 residues. CDR3 amino acids: CASGPGQGYEQYF. The CDR3 nucleotides are TGTGCCAGCGGTCCGGGACAGGGTTACGAGCAGTACTTC.

The chain has TRBV7-2 and TRBJ2-1; 9 bases align to TRBD2. Germline CDR1 SGHTA, CDR2 FQGNSA. V was clipped by 5 bases and J by 8 bases; unmatched bases: 13. This CDR3 has 16 amino acids. The DNA for the CDR3 is TGTGCCAGCAGCCTCCTAGCGGGATCGGGCGCCTATGAGCAGTTCTTC. Its translation: CASSLLAGSGAYEQFF.

This chain joins TRBV15 and TRBJ1-1; no firm D call. V was pared by 3 bases and J by 3 bases, with 8 bases between. Germline V gene sequence: CDR1 LNHNV, CDR2 YYDKDF (reference sequence). The CDR3 is 13 amino acids. The DNA for the CDR3 is TGTGCCACCAGCAGTAGACCAGACACTGAAGCTTTCTTT. Translation: CATSSRPDTEAFF.

The rearrangement uses TRBV10-3 and TRBJ1-6; D ambiguous. The V end was cut by 7 bases, the J end by 7 bases, with 11 bases between. CDR3 length: 13 amino acids. Per the germline V gene, CDR1 is ENHRY and CDR2 is SYGVKD. The CDR3 DNA is TGTGCCATCACCGGGGAGGAAAATTCACCCCTCCACTTT. Amino acid sequence: CAITGEENSPLHF.

The chain couples TRBV11-2 to TRBJ1-1; D is possibly TRBD1 (5 bases). The CDR3 contains 14 residues. Between the trimmed V and J ends, which lost 5 bases and 4 bases, there was a span of 14 bases. Per the germline V gene, CDR1 is SGHAT and CDR2 is FQNNGV. CDR3 region: CASSPIRGGTEAFF. DNA of the CDR3: TGTGCCAGCAGCCCCATTAGGGGAGGCACTGAAGCTTTCTTT.

This chain uses TRBV28 with TRBJ1-1; D perhaps matches TRBD1 (6 bases). Trimming left V 8 bases short and J 1 base short, with 11 bases between. This CDR3 is 13 amino acids long. Germline CDR1 is MDHEN and CDR2 is SYDVKM. CDR3: CASQTRGNTEAFF. DNA for the CDR3: TGTGCCAGCCAAACCAGGGGGAACACTGAAGCTTTCTTT.

This chain uses TRBV7-9 with TRBJ1-3; D is possibly TRBD1 (5 bases). From germline, CDR1 is SEHNR and CDR2 FQNEAQ (reference sequence). The CDR3 runs 15 residues. Trimming shortened V by 5 bases and J by 0 bases, and 11 bases separated the two germline ends. CDR3 sequence: CASSPSTVSGNTIYF. As DNA, the CDR3 is TGTGCCAGCAGCCCATCGACAGTCTCTGGAAACACCATATATTTT.

This clone was seen more than once but under ten times. The V and J genes are TRBV10-2 and TRBJ2-7; the match to TRBD2 covers 14 bases. CDR3 length: 19 amino acids. The J segment lost 2 bases and the V segment lost 5 bases, leaving 14 bases of the junction unmatched. From germline, CDR1 is WSHSY and CDR2 SAAADI. The CDR3 nucleotides read TGCGCCAGCAGTAAAAGGACTAGCGGGGGGACCCTACTGACCTACGAGCAGTACTTC. This gives the protein CASSKRTSGGTLLTYEQYF.

The rearrangement uses TRBV3-1 (or the pseudogene TRBV3-2) and TRBJ2-5; 7 nucleotides match TRBD2. The CDR3 sequence is 12 residues long. Germline V gene lookup returns CDR1 LGHDT and CDR2 YNNKEL (reference sequence). After removal of 1 base from V and 9 bases from J, the junction contained 2 bases not matched to a gene. Here the CDR3 reads CASSQGGGAQYF. CDR3 in DNA: TGTGCCAGCAGCCAAGGGGGAGGGGCCCAGTACTTC.